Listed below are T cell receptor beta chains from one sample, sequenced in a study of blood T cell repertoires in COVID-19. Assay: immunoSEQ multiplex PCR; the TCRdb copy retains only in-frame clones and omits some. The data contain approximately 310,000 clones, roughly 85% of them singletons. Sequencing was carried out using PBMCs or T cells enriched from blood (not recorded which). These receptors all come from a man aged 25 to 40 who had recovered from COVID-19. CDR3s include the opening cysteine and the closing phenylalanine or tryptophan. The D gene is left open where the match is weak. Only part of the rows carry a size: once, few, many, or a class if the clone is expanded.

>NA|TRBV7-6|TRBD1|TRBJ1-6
CASSSAGTGNSPLHF
TGTGCCAGCAGCTCGGCCGGGACAGGGAATTCACCCCTCCACTTT
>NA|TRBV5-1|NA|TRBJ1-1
CASSSQGIEAFF
TGCGCCAGCAGCTCACAGGGAATTGAAGCTTTCTTT
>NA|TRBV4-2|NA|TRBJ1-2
CASSQDSNYGYTF
TGTGCCAGCAGCCAAGACAGTAACTATGGCTACACCTTC
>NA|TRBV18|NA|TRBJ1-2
CASSRGSAFGYGYTF
TGTGCCAGCTCACGCGGGAGCGCTTTCGGCTATGGCTACACCTTC
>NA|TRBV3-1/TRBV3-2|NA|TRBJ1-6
CASMQGPTNSPLHF
TGTGCCAGCATGCAGGGGCCTACAAATTCACCCCTCCACTTT
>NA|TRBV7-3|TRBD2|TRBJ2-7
CASSLKGGASYEQYF
TGTGCCAGCAGCTTAAAGGGAGGGGCCTCCTACGAGCAGTACTTC
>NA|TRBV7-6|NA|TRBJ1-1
CASSFYTGSSTEAFF
TGTGCCAGCAGCTTTTACACAGGGTCGAGCACTGAAGCTTTCTTT
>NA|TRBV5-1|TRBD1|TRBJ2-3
CASSFRQGADTQYF
TGCGCCAGCAGCTTTAGACAGGGGGCAGATACGCAGTATTTT
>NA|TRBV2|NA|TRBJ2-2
CASSDRTANTGELFF
TGTGCCAGCAGTGACCGGACAGCTAACACCGGGGAGCTGTTTTTT
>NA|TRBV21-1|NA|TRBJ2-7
CASRLHRDSSYEQYF
TGTGCCAGCAGATTACACCGGGACAGCTCCTACGAGCAGTACTTC
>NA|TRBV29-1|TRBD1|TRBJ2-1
CSASRDSSYNEQFF
TGCAGCGCAAGCCGGGACAGCTCCTACAATGAGCAGTTCTTC
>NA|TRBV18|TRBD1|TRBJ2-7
CASSSGTGGVNEQYF
TGTGCCAGCTCATCTGGGACAGGGGGTGTGAACGAGCAGTACTTC
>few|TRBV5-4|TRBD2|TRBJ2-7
CASSSSGGADSYEQYF
TGTGCCAGCAGCTCGTCGGGGGGGGCCGACTCCTACGAGCAGTACTTC
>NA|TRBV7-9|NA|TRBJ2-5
CASSLDGTGEETQYF
TGTGCCAGCAGCTTAGATGGGACGGGGGAAGAGACCCAGTACTTC
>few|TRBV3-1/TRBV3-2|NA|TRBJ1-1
CASSQNRAMNTEAFF
TGTGCCAGCAGCCAAAACAGGGCCATGAACACTGAAGCTTTCTTT
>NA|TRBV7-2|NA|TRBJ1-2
CASSLRNYGYTF
TGTGCCAGCAGCTTACGTAACTATGGCTACACCTTC
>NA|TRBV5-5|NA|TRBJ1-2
CASSLDYRTNYGYTF
TGTGCCAGCAGCTTGGATTACAGGACTAACTATGGCTACACCTTC
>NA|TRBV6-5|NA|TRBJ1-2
CASSRQNFYGYTF
TGTGCCAGCAGTCGACAGAACTTCTATGGCTACACCTTC
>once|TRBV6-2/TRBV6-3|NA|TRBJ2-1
CASSLGQIYNEQFF
TGTGCCAGCAGCCTTGGACAGATTTACAATGAGCAGTTCTTC
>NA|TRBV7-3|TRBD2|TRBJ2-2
CASSPTSGANTGELFF
TGTGCCAGCAGTCCGACTAGCGGGGCAAACACCGGGGAGCTGTTTTTT